The 28 T cell receptor beta chains listed next were all sequenced from one sample in a study of T-cell reconstitution after alpha-beta-depleted transplantation in children. Unique molecular identifiers were incorporated when the TCRbeta library was constructed. TCRdb re-derived calls from the PCR reads in MiXCR, one entry per CDR3 protein. Among 350,000 to 400,000 distinct CDR3 sequences listed, approximately 12% were seen once. The sample consisted of PBMCs, taken from the stem cell graft. The receptors originated from a human donor who donated a stem cell graft to a child with Fanconi anemia.

The V call is TRBV12-3 or TRBV12-4, the J call TRBJ1-1; D gene ambiguous. This CDR3 has 14 amino acids. V was clipped by 5 bases and J by 1 base, with 11 bases between them. The CDR3 protein is CASSPDPGNTEAFF. CDR3 DNA: TGTGCCAGCAGTCCTGACCCAGGGAACACTGAAGCTTTCTTT.

The chain uses TRBV7-9 and TRBJ1-1, with D possibly being TRBD1 (6 bases). Germline CDR1 is SEHNR and CDR2 is FQNEAQ (reference sequence). This CDR3 contains 16 residues. Trimming removed 5 bases at V and 0 bases at J, with 16 bases between. The CDR3 region is CASSPQGKGMNTEAFF. For the CDR3, the DNA is TGTGCCAGCAGCCCCCAGGGGAAGGGGATGAACACTGAAGCTTTCTTT.

This clonotype came up a few times. The rearrangement links TRBV20-1 to TRBJ2-1; 9 nucleotides agree with TRBD2. The germline CDR1 and CDR2 sequences are DFQATT and SNEGSKA (reference sequence). CDR3 length equals 14 residues. Unmatched junction bases numbered 4, after V lost 3 bases and J lost 4 bases. The CDR3: CSASHLAGYNEQFF. DNA of the CDR3: TGCAGTGCTAGTCATCTAGCGGGGTACAATGAGCAGTTCTTC.

This clonotype was counted only a few times. V gene TRBV9 combines with J gene TRBJ2-7; possibly TRBD1 for D (6 bases). V was pared by 4 bases and J by 0 bases, with 14 bases between. The CDR3 covers 15 residues. Germline CDR1 is SGDLS and CDR2 is YYNGEE. This CDR3 is CASSPRDTISYEQYF. CDR3 sequence (DNA): TGTGCCAGCAGCCCCCGGGACACGATCTCCTACGAGCAGTACTTC.

The chain has TRBV5-6 and TRBJ1-1; tentative D call: TRBD1 (6 bases). Deletions cut 2 bases from V and 1 base from J, with 18 bases between. Germline V gives CDR1 SGHDT, CDR2 YYEEEE. This CDR3 comprises 17 residues. The CDR3 sequence is CASSFFSPGRGNTEAFF. As DNA, the CDR3 is TGTGCCAGCAGCTTTTTCTCCCCTGGCAGGGGGAACACTGAAGCTTTCTTT.

The gene calls are TRBV5-6 and TRBJ2-1; TRBD1 is a possible D gene (7 bases). Germline loops: CDR1 SGHDT, CDR2 YYEEEE. Trimming removed 3 bases at V and 2 bases at J, with 15 bases between. The CDR3 has 16 amino acids. The CDR3, as DNA: TGTGCCAGCAGCTACAACAGGGGCGGGACCTACAATGAGCAGTTCTTC. Translated: CASSYNRGGTYNEQFF. The variable domain in full, with the rest retrieved from reference TRBV5-6 and TRBJ2-1, is DAGVTQSPTHLIKTRGQQVTLRCSPKSGHDTVSWYQQALGQGPQFIFQYYEEEERQRGNFPDRFSGHQFPNYSSELNVNALLLGDSALYLCASSYNRGGTYNEQFFGPGTRLTVL.

This clonotype occurred a few times. The chain couples TRBV7-9 to TRBJ1-6; D is perhaps TRBD1 (5 bases). The length of the CDR3 is 15 residues. V was cut by 5 bases and J by 9 bases, with 17 bases left in between. Germline CDR1 reads SEHNR; CDR2 reads FQNEAQ (reference sequence). The CDR3 DNA reads TGTGCCAGCAGCGCCACCACAGGTGACGGTTCACCCCTCCACTTT. It translates to CASSATTGDGSPLHF.

This clonotype occurred many times. The chain is built from TRBV29-1 and TRBJ2-5, with D tentatively TRBD1 (6 bases). Germline CDR1 and CDR2: SQVTM and ANQGSEA. Trimming took 6 bases from V and 5 from J, leaving 16 bases between them. The CDR3 length is 13 residues. DNA for the CDR3: TGCAGCGTGGAGAAGGGGGACGCGGAGACCCAGTACTTC. It is translated as CSVEKGDAETQYF.

At least ten counts were recorded for this clonotype. This rearrangement joins TRBV10-3 to TRBJ2-3; D unresolved. Between the trimmed V and J ends, which lost 10 bases and 5 bases, there was a span of 10 bases. Looked up from germline, CDR1 is ENHRY and CDR2 is SYGVKD. The CDR3 has 11 residues. CDR3 nucleotide sequence: TGTGCCACTTCAGTTGAAGATACGCAGTATTTT. Protein product: CATSVEDTQYF.

The chain couples TRBV30 to TRBJ2-1; D is ambiguous. This CDR3 has 14 residues. The germline V gene encodes CDR1 GTSNPN and CDR2 SVGIG (reference sequence). Trimming cost V 0 bases and J 0 bases, with 6 bases left between them. DNA of the CDR3: TGTGCCTGGAGTGTTGAGAGCTCCTACAATGAGCAGTTCTTC. This translates into CAWSVESSYNEQFF.

The rearrangement joins TRBV5-1 to TRBJ2-5; D uncertain. Trimming removed 1 base from V and 2 bases from J, with 9 bases in between. CDR1 and CDR2 (germline): SGHRS, YFSETQ. The CDR3 consists of 14 residues. For the CDR3, the DNA is TGCGCCAGCAGCTTGAAGGCGACACAAGAGACCCAGTACTTC. Translating it yields CASSLKATQETQYF. The full variable domain, in which reference TRBV5-1 and TRBJ2-5 provide the parts outside the CDR3, is KAGVTQTPRYLIKTRGQQVTLSCSPISGHRSVSWYQQTPGQGLQFLFEYFSETQRNKGNFPGRFSGRQFSNSRSEMNVSTLELGDSALYLCASSLKATQETQYFGPGTRLLVL.

Notes on this clonotype: A much larger clone is a single base away; this may be a read error. V and J are TRBV5-1 and TRBJ1-1, with D possibly being TRBD1 (6 bases). CDR1 is SGHRS and CDR2 is YFSETQ in the germline V gene. The CDR3 extends over 15 amino acids. The CDR3 sequence is CASILLGGTDTEAFF. The CDR3 DNA reads as TGCGCCAGCATCTTGTTAGGGGGAACGGACACTGAAGCTTTCTTT.

Many counts were recorded for this clonotype. This chain connects TRBV6-1 to TRBJ1-5; D not resolved. The V end was cut by 1 base, the J end by 2 bases, with 15 bases between. The CDR3 has 17 amino acids. The germline V gene encodes CDR1 MNHNS and CDR2 SASEGT. CDR3 amino acids: CASSEDGRALGNQPQHF. The CDR3 DNA sequence: TGTGCCAGCAGTGAAGATGGTAGGGCGCTTGGCAATCAGCCCCAGCATTTT.

This clonotype has more than one count but fewer than ten. This rearrangement joins TRBV6-5 to TRBJ1-2; TRBD1 is a possible D gene (5 bases). Germline CDR1 is MNHEY and CDR2 is SVGAGI. With 0 bases removed from V and 8 bases from J, the gap between germline ends came to 13 bases. The CDR3 sequence is 14 residues long. The CDR3 reads CASSYSKGIGGYTF. CDR3 coding DNA: TGTGCCAGCAGTTACTCGAAGGGGATCGGCGGCTACACCTTC.

This clonotype was recorded a few times. V gene TRBV18 combines with J gene TRBJ2-3; D remains ambiguous. CDR1 and CDR2 from the germline V gene are KGHSH and LQKENI. V was clipped by 1 base and J by 2 bases, with 7 bases between them. The CDR3 consists of 14 residues. DNA of the CDR3: TGTGCCAGCTCACCACGGCCTGACACAGATACGCAGTATTTT. Amino acids: CASSPRPDTDTQYF.

There are many counts of this clonotype. The chain uses TRBV7-9 and TRBJ2-1; D uncertain. V was shortened by 2 bases and J by 4 bases, with 9 bases between the two germline ends. Germline V CDR1 and CDR2: SEHNR, FQNEAQ (reference sequence). CDR3 length equals 14 residues. The CDR3 nucleotides are TGTGCCAGCAGCTTAACCCCTAAGTACAATGAGCAGTTCTTC. This sequence encodes CASSLTPKYNEQFF.

This clonotype was counted at least ten times. CDR3 bases: TGTGCCAGCAGGGGTAACAAAATGAACACTGAAGCTTTCTTT. The encoded protein is CASRGNKMNTEAFF. The rearrangement links TRBV6-1 to TRBJ1-1; D is uncertain. CDR1 is MNHNS, CDR2 SASEGT, per germline. The CDR3 length is 14 residues. V gave up 6 bases and J gave up 0 bases, with 11 bases separating them.

This clonotype was picked up a small number of times. The CDR3 loop reads CASSLGLQPYEQYF. DNA of the CDR3: TGTGCCAGCAGCTTAGGACTACAACCCTACGAGCAGTACTTC. This rearrangement joins TRBV7-2 to TRBJ2-7; D might be TRBD2 (5 bases). CDR1 SGHTA and CDR2 FQGNSA come from the germline V gene. The V and J ends lost 1 base and 2 bases respectively, with 9 bases between them. This CDR3 comprises 14 residues.

This clonotype came up a few times. This chain uses TRBV7-9 with TRBJ2-6; 9 bases match TRBD1. The CDR3 consists of 17 residues. Losses at the gene ends were 3 bases for V and 2 bases for J; bases not matched to a gene: 5. The germline V gene has CDR1 SEHNR and CDR2 FQNEAQ (reference sequence). The CDR3 DNA is TGTGCCAGCAGCTTGGGACAGGGAGTTGCTGGGGCCAACGTCCTGACTTTC. Residues: CASSLGQGVAGANVLTF.

Many counts were recorded for this clonotype. The gene calls are TRBV10-3 and TRBJ1-2; D gene unclear. The germline V and J ends were trimmed by 6 bases and 1 base, with 9 bases remaining between them. Germline CDR1 is ENHRY and CDR2 is SYGVKD. The length of the CDR3 is 13 residues. The CDR3 coding sequence is TGTGCCATCAGCCGGGATAATAACTATGGCTACACCTTC. This encodes CAISRDNNYGYTF.

The rearrangement links TRBV7-7 to TRBJ2-3; tentatively, D is TRBD2 (5 bases). V lost 5 bases, J lost 2 bases, and 8 bases lay in between. Germline lookup yields CDR1 SSHAT and CDR2 FNYEAQ (reference sequence). The CDR3 extends over 13 amino acids. The CDR3 DNA reads TGTGCCAGCAGCCGCCGGGACACAGATACGCAGTATTTT. Protein product: CASSRRDTDTQYF.

This clonotype was detected a few times. The chain has TRBV3-1 and TRBJ2-2, with D unclear. Germline-derived CDR1 and CDR2 are LGHDT and YNNKEL (reference sequence). V gave up 3 bases and J gave up 10 bases, with 15 bases separating them. The CDR3 is 14 amino acids. For the CDR3, the DNA is TGTGCCAGCAGCCAGGTCGGGTCTTCCCCGGAGCTGTTTTTT. It is translated as CASSQVGSSPELFF.

The sample holds a few counts of this clonotype. This sequence joins TRBV9 and TRBJ2-3; 12 nucleotides agree with TRBD2. The CDR3 totals 16 residues. Germline lookup yields CDR1 SGDLS and CDR2 YYNGEE. Trimming removed 0 bases from V and 6 bases from J; junction bases left unmatched: 5. The CDR3 DNA follows: TGTGCCAGCAGCGTAGGGCTAGCGGGGGGGGCTGATACGCAGTATTTT. It translates to CASSVGLAGGADTQYF.

This clonotype was observed many times. The chain combines TRBV24-1 with TRBJ2-5; D may match TRBD1 or TRBD2 (6 bases each). Germline CDR1 is KGHDR and CDR2 is SFDVKD. Trimming took 1 base from V and 5 from J, leaving 13 bases between them. The CDR3 loop spans 15 amino acids. The CDR3 here is CATSDLYGGGETQYF. In DNA form, the CDR3 reads TGTGCCACCAGTGATTTATATGGAGGGGGGGAGACCCAGTACTTC.

This clonotype was seen many times. The V and J genes are TRBV28 and TRBJ2-2, with D perhaps assigned TRBD1 or TRBD2 (5 bases each). Germline CDR1 is MDHEN and CDR2 is SYDVKM. The CDR3 covers 14 residues. The V gene lost 7 bases and the J gene lost 2 bases, with 11 bases spanning the gap. CDR3 bases: TGTGCCAGCAAGCCCGGGGACAACACCGGGGAGCTGTTTTTT. Residues: CASKPGDNTGELFF.

A few counts support this clonotype. The chain is built from TRBV4-3 and TRBJ2-5; 7 bases line up with TRBD1. The CDR3 is made up of 17 amino acids. Germline assignment: CDR1 LGHNA and CDR2 YSLEER. V was clipped by 0 bases and J by 0 bases; unmatched bases: 7. CDR3 residues: CASSQDLGRGYQETQYF. CDR3 sequence (DNA): TGCGCCAGCAGCCAAGATCTGGGCAGGGGGTACCAAGAGACCCAGTACTTC.

This clonotype showed up many times. V is TRBV6-5 and J is TRBJ2-1, with TRBD1 matching 9 bases. The germline gives CDR1 MNHEY, CDR2 SVGAGI. V dropped 6 bases and J dropped 1; count of bases not matched to a gene: 7. The CDR3 has 16 amino acids. This CDR3 reads CASRQDRGDSYNEQFF. In DNA, the CDR3 is TGTGCCAGCAGACAGGACAGGGGAGATTCCTACAATGAGCAGTTCTTC.

This clonotype was recorded a few times. The rearrangement joins TRBV5-1 to TRBJ2-5, with D possibly being TRBD1 (6 bases). V gave up 2 bases and J gave up 3 bases, with 14 bases separating them. The germline V gene has CDR1 SGHRS and CDR2 YFSETQ. The CDR3 is 15 residues long. The CDR3 DNA follows: TGCGCCAGCAGCTTAGTCGGCTACAGGGAAGAGACCCAGTACTTC. This encodes CASSLVGYREETQYF.